The T cell receptor (beta chain) under discussion was sequenced for a study of blood T cell repertoires in COVID-19. Study in general: Sources were T cells, B-cell-depleted T cells, or PBMCs; the material itself was cDNA or gDNA.

Germline assignment: CDR1 SGHTA and CDR2 FQGNSA. The length of the CDR3 is 15 residues. V lost 1 base and J 6 bases, leaving 15 bases between the germline ends. In the authors' methods: How many nucleated cells were present was estimated from reference gene primer amplification. The data were produced by immunoSEQ multiplex PCR, yet TCRdb's version contains in-frame clones alone and is incomplete. Clone size and the V and J calls come from that table; the DNA yielded D and trimming. The data show around 400,000 clones, around 87% seen once. The chain carries TRBV7-2 and TRBJ1-1; a possible D gene is TRBD1 (5 bases). The sequence came from a woman aged 55-69 years with COVID-19, enrolled during active disease. Sequencing was performed on peripheral blood. Written as DNA, the CDR3 is TGTGCCAGCAGCTTAGTAGGGGTTCGGGCGGCTGAAGCTTTCTTT. This sequence encodes CASSLVGVRAAEAFF. Looking up the rest from reference TRBV7-2 and TRBJ1-1 gives the full variable domain: GAGVSQSPSNKVTEKGKDVELRCDPISGHTALYWYRQSLGQGLEFLIYFQGNSAPDKSGLPSDRFSAERTGGSVSTLTIQRTQQEDSAVYLCASSLVGVRAAEAFFGQGTRLTVV.